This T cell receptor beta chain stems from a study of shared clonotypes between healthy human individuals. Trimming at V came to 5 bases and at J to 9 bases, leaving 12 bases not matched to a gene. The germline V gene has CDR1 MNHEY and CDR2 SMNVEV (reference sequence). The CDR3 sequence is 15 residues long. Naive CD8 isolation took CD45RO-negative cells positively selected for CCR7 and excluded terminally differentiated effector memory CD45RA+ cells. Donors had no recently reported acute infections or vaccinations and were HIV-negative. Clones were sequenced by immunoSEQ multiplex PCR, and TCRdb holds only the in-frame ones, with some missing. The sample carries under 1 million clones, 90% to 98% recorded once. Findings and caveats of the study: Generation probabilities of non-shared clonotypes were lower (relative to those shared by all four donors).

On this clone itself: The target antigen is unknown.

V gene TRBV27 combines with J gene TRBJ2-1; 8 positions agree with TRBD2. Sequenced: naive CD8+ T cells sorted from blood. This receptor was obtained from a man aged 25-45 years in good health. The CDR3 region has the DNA TGTGCCAGCAGTCCCTTAGAAAGCGGGAGTACTGAGCAGTTCTTC. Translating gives CASSPLESGSTEQFF.